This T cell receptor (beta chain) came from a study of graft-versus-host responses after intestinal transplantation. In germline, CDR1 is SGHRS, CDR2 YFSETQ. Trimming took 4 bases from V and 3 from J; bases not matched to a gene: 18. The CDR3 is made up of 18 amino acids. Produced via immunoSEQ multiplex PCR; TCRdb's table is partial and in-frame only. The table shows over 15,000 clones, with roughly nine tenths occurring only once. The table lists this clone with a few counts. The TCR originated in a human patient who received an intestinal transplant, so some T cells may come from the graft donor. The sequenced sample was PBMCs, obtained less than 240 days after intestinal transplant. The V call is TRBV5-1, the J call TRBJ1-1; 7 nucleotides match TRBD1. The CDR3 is CASSPVRTGSSVDTEAFF. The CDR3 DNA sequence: TGCGCCAGCAGCCCGGTGCGGACAGGCTCTTCTGTAGACACTGAAGCTTTCTTT.